This TCR beta chain was documented in a study of cytomegalovirus exposure and HLA in healthy donors. The study ran its PCR with 60 Vbeta and 13 Jbeta primers. This table comes from immunoSEQ multiplex PCR, and its TCRdb copy is limited to in-frame clones, with some not included. The sample has about 130,000 clones, over 65% seen once; the top ten hold under 1.5%. The CDR3 is 15 residues long. The ends lost 2 bases at V and 2 bases at J; junction bases unmatched: 4. The V gene's germline CDR1 is SGHRS and CDR2 YFSETQ. Study results and limitations: Information on immune exposure was restricted to one variable (CMV serostatus). In all likelihood, a cluster of highly shared sequence variants was a sequencing artifact.

A remark on this clone: The antigen remains undetermined.

The chain recombines TRBV5-1 with TRBJ2-5; 9 positions match TRBD1. The source material was PBMCs. The source is a man aged 50 or older in good health and CMV-seronegative. CDR3 nucleotides: TGCGCCAGCAGCTTCGGGACAGGGATACAAGAGACCCAGTACTTC. Protein product: CASSFGTGIQETQYF.